This TCR beta chain was sequenced for a study of identical twins. The study's findings and limits: Not following the same donors, the study drew its conclusions from cross-sectional statistical analysis. Insertions were reduced in abundant cord blood beta clonotypes but not in memory repertoires. Researchers reported excess low generation probability among twin-shared out-of-frame alpha sequences. Zero-insertion findings could be partly confounded by invariant cells (MAIT and iNKT cells).

This clonotype was seen only a few times. The antigen remains unidentified. This CDR3 spans 14 amino acids. Trimming took 7 bases from V and 4 from J; bases not matched to a gene: 6. The V gene's germline CDR1 is KGHDR and CDR2 SFDVKD. TCRdb reprocessed the 5' RACE reads via MiXCR and lists one record per CDR3 protein. The sample has some 1,600,000 distinct CDR3 sequences; roughly a third are singletons. The clonotype originates from a newborn girl in good health. Sequencing was carried out using cord blood. The chain has TRBV24-1 and TRBJ2-5, with 9 bases aligning to TRBD1. Here the CDR3 reads CATSNSDRGETQYF. The CDR3 DNA is TGTGCCACCAGCAACTCGGACAGGGGAGAGACCCAGTACTTC.